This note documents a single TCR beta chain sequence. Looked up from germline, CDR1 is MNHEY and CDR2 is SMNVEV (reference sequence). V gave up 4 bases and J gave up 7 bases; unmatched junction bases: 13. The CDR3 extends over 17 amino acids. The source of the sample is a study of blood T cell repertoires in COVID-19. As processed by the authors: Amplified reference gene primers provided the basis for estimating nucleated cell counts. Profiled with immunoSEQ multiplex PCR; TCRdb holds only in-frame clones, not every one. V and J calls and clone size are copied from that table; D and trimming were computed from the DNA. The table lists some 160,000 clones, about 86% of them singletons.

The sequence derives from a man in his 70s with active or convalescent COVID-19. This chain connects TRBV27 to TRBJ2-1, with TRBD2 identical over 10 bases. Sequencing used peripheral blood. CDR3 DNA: TGTGCCAGCAGTTCTTTTCTAGCGGGAGCGTCTAAGAATGAGCAGTTCTTC. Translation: CASSSFLAGASKNEQFF.